This T cell receptor beta chain was observed in a study of identical twins. Findings and limits, study-wide: Model-predicted out-of-frame TCR alpha sharing fell below observed values in monozygotic twins. Not following the same donors, the study drew its conclusions from cross-sectional statistical analysis.

TCRdb called the 5' RACE reads again in MiXCR, with one record for every CDR3 protein. Among a few hundred thousand distinct CDR3 sequences, more than 9% were seen once, and the ten largest hold around 3%. Comment on this clonotype: Its antigen is not identified.

The CDR3 runs 14 residues. The V segment lost 6 bases and the J segment 0 bases; nucleotides outside the gene matches: 7. Germline assignment: CDR1 SQVTM and CDR2 ANQGSEA. The sample was also linked to a second study, of yellow fever vaccine responses in identical twins.

What was sequenced was PBMCs. This sequence joins TRBV29-1 and TRBJ2-7; 8 bases map to TRBD2. This sequence originates from a woman under 30 in good health. The CDR3 loop is CSVETGTSSYEQYF. The CDR3 coding sequence is TGCAGCGTCGAGACCGGGACTAGCTCCTACGAGCAGTACTTC.